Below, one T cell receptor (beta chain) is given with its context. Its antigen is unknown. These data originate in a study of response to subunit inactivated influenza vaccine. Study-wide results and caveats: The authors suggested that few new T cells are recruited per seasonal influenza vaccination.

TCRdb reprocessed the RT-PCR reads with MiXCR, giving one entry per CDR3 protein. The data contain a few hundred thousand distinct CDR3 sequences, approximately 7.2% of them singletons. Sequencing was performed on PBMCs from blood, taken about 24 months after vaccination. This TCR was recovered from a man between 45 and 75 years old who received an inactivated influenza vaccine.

The CDR3 DNA reads as TGTGCCTGGGAGAGCGTACCCTACGAGCAGTACTTC. It is translated as CAWESVPYEQYF. This chain joins TRBV10-3 and TRBJ2-7, with a possible D match to TRBD2 (5 bases). The CDR3 spans 12 residues. Germline lookup yields CDR1 ENHRY and CDR2 SYGVKD. V was cut by 11 bases and J by 2 bases, with 13 bases left in between.